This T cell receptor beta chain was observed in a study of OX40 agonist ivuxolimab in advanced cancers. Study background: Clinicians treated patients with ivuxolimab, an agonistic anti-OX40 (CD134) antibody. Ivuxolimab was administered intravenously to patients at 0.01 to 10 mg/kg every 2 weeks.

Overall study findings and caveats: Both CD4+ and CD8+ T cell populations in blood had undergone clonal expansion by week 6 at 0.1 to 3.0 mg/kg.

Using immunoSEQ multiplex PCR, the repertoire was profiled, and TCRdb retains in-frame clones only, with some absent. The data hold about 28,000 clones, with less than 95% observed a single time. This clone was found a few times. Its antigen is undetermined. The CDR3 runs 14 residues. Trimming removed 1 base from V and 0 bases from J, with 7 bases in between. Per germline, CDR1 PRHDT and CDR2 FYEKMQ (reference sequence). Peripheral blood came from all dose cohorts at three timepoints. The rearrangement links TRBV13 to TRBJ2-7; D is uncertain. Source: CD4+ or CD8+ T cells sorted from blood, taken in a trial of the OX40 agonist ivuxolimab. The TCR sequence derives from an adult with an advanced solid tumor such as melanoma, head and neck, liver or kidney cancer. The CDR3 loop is CASSLEGTSYEQYF. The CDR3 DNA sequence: TGTGCCAGCAGCTTAGAAGGAACCTCCTACGAGCAGTACTTC.